This TCR beta chain is from a study of patients and donors after allogeneic stem cell transplantation. TCRdb ran MiXCR on the RT-PCR reads and lists one entry per CDR3 protein. The repertoire holds 150,000 or so distinct CDR3 sequences, with about a quarter as singletons. The V and J ends lost 6 bases and 3 bases respectively, with 11 bases between them. The CDR3 length is 13 residues. This clonotype has more than one count but fewer than ten. The clonotype was recovered from a human donor who was either an allogeneic HSCT recipient or a stem cell or donor lymphocyte infusion donor (not recorded which). It is not recorded whose cells these are; they may come from a transplant donor. V gene TRBV12-3 or TRBV12-4 combines with J gene TRBJ1-2; D might be TRBD1 (5 bases). Sequences were obtained from blood, either unsorted or a sorted T cell fraction (not recorded which). This CDR3 is CASSQQEDYGYTF. In DNA, the CDR3 is TGTGCCAGCAGCCAACAGGAGGACTATGGCTACACCTTC.